The text below deals with one T cell receptor beta chain. The antigen is not known. This sample is drawn from a study of blood T cells in healthy people across ages. A sample-barcoded 5' primer and a J-beta primer mix were used in a second PCR of about 7 to 12 cycles. Using its own MiXCR run on the 5' RACE reads, TCRdb lists one record per CDR3 protein. The data contain 450,000 to 700,000 distinct CDR3 sequences, roughly 29% of them seen just once; the ten biggest clones take up around 20%. Donors were systemically healthy Caucasian individuals from Russia aged roughly 6 to 100 years. Germline values: CDR1 SNHLY, CDR2 FYNNEI. Trimming at V came to 8 bases and at J to 2 bases, leaving 7 bases not matched to a gene. This CDR3 has 15 amino acids. The study, taken as a whole, reports: It was the long-lived donors that had more naive CD4+ cells and higher diversity than aged donors. PBMC samples, being unsorted, prevented any conclusive comparison of naive and antigen-experienced cells. Roughly linear declines in TCR beta diversity per million T cells occurred with age.

The V call is TRBV2, the J call TRBJ2-5; TRBD2 agrees at 11 bases. Sequenced material: blood. The receptor was isolated from a woman in her 70s in good health. CDR3 in DNA: TGTGCCAGCGGGGGACTAGCGGTTCTACAAGAGACCCAGTACTTC. It specifies CASGGLAVLQETQYF.